A single T cell receptor (beta chain) is shown here with its context. Its target is unknown. The data derive from a study of T cells in Graves' hyperthyroidism and ophthalmopathy. Overall study findings and caveats: The model anticipated ophthalmopathy a median about six months pre-onset.

From RNA transcripts, TCR beta CDR3 regions were amplified. First-round RT-PCR with HTBI primers amplified the TCR CDR3 region. MiXCR, applied by TCRdb to the multiplex PCR reads, yields one record per CDR3 protein. The sample lists 500,000 to 650,000 distinct CDR3 sequences; around 15% were seen once. Trimming took 4 bases from V and 1 from J, leaving 18 bases between them. This CDR3 is 17 amino acids long. Germline CDR1 and CDR2: SGHDT and YYEEEE. The chain carries TRBV5-6 and TRBJ1-5; D ambiguous. The clonotype originates from a woman in her thirties or forties with Graves' hyperthyroidism. Source material: blood. The CDR3 DNA reads as TGTGCCAGCAGCCCGCGGGCCGTGGGTTGGAGCAATCAGCCCCAGCATTTT. This encodes CASSPRAVGWSNQPQHF.